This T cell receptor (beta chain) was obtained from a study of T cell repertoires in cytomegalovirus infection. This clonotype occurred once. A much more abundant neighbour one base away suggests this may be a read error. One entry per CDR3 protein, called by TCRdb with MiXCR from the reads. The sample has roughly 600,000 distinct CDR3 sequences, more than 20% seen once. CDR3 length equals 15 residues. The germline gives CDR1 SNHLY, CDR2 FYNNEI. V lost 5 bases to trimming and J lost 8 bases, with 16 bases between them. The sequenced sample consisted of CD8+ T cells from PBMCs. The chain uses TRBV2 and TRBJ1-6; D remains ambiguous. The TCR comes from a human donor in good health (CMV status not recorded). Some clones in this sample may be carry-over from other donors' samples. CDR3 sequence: CASSRMEGLDSPLHF. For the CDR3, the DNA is TGTGCCAGCAGTCGGATGGAGGGTTTGGATTCACCCCTCCACTTT.